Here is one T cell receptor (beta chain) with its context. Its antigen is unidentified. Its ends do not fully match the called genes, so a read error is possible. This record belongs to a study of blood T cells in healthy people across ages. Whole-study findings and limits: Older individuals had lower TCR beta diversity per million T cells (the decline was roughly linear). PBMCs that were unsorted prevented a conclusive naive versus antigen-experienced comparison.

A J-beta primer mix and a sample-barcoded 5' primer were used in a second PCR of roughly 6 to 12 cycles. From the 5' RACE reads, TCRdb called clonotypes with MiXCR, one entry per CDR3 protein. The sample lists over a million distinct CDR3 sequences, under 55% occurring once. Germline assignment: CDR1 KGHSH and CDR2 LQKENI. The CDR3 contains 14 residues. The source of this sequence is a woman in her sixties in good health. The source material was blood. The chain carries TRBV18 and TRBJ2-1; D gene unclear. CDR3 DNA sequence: TGTGCCGGCTCACCACCCGGCTCCTACAATGAGCAGTTCTTC. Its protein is CAGSPPGSYNEQFF.